What follows are 28 T cell receptor beta chains derived from one specimen sequenced in a study of T cells in Graves' hyperthyroidism and ophthalmopathy. Regions amplified from RNA transcripts were the TCR beta CDR3 regions. TCR CDR3 underwent first-round RT-PCR with the HTBI primer set. TCRdb used MiXCR to reprocess the multiplex PCR reads, holding one entry per CDR3 protein. The repertoire holds about 400,000 distinct CDR3 sequences, with about 15% as singletons. The material sequenced was blood. Receptors were obtained from a woman aged 25 to 39 with Graves' hyperthyroidism.

The chain carries TRBV5-4 and TRBJ2-1; D possibly corresponds to TRBD1 (7 bases). This CDR3 region has 15 residues. V dropped 4 bases and J dropped 7 bases, with 18 bases sitting between them. CDR1 and CDR2 from the germline V gene are SGHNT and YYREEE (reference sequence). This CDR3 is CASSPGAGQTNEQFF. The CDR3 nucleotides read TGTGCCAGCAGCCCTGGGGCGGGACAGACTAATGAGCAGTTCTTC.

Ten or more counts support this clonotype. This chain uses TRBV3-1 with TRBJ2-5; D uncertain. Germline assignment: CDR1 LGHDT and CDR2 YNNKEL (reference sequence). The V end lost 0 bases, the J end lost 5 bases, and 10 bases lay between the germline ends. The CDR3 has 14 amino acids. The CDR3 region is CASSQEPEWETQYF. The DNA for the CDR3 is TGTGCCAGCAGCCAAGAGCCGGAGTGGGAGACCCAGTACTTC.

This clonotype was detected ten times or more. The chain links TRBV20-1 to TRBJ2-3; D may be TRBD2 (5 bases). The CDR3 has 12 residues. The V end was cut by 6 bases, the J end by 5 bases, with 12 bases between. Looked up from germline, CDR1 is DFQATT and CDR2 is SNEGSKA (reference sequence). The CDR3 region is CSAGPSLDTQYF. The CDR3, as DNA: TGCAGTGCCGGTCCTAGCCTAGATACGCAGTATTTT.

This clonotype was detected many times. V gene TRBV18 combines with J gene TRBJ2-5; D may be TRBD2 (5 bases). The germline gives CDR1 KGHSH, CDR2 LQKENI. V was pared by 1 base and J by 4 bases, with 7 bases between. This CDR3 is 13 amino acids long. The chain's CDR3 is CASSPLGGETQYF. The CDR3 DNA reads as TGTGCCAGCTCACCACTTGGAGGAGAGACCCAGTACTTC.

This clonotype was seen many times. The CDR3 spells CASSFQQGAGNQPQHF. The CDR3, as DNA: TGTGCCAGCAGTTTCCAGCAGGGGGCGGGCAATCAGCCCCAGCATTTT. The chain joins TRBV12-3 or TRBV12-4 to TRBJ1-5, with 8 positions matching TRBD1. Losses at the gene ends were 3 bases for V and 2 bases for J; bases not matched to a gene: 6. This CDR3 has 16 residues.

This clonotype appeared many times. The chain employs TRBV5-6 and TRBJ2-3; D might be TRBD2 (5 bases). The CDR3 covers 14 residues. The germline CDR1 and CDR2 sequences are SGHDT and YYEEEE. V lost 2 bases and J 2 bases, leaving 9 bases between the germline ends. CDR3 DNA sequence: TGTGCCAGCAGCTTCGAGCGGTACACAGATACGCAGTATTTT. Its protein is CASSFERYTDTQYF.

Ten or more counts support this clonotype. The chain joins TRBV5-6 to TRBJ1-5, with D perhaps matching TRBD1 (5 bases). Germline V gene data show CDR1 as SGHDT and CDR2 as YYEEEE. Trimming took off 1 base at V and 6 bases at J, with 17 bases between the two ends. CDR3 length equals 16 residues. In DNA, the CDR3 is TGTGCCAGCAGCTTGTTGGCGAAAGGGGATACTCAGCCCCAGCATTTT. Translation gives CASSLLAKGDTQPQHF.

This clonotype was counted ten times or more. V usage is TRBV28 and J usage is TRBJ1-1, with D perhaps matching TRBD1 (5 bases). The CDR3 totals 14 residues. V was clipped by 7 bases and J by 2 bases, with 14 bases between them. The germline V gene has CDR1 MDHEN and CDR2 SYDVKM. This CDR3 is CASITTGGNTEAFF. The CDR3 DNA sequence: TGTGCCAGCATCACCACGGGGGGAAACACTGAAGCTTTCTTT.

This clonotype has more than one count but fewer than ten. This rearrangement joins TRBV29-1 to TRBJ2-7, with D maybe TRBD1 (6 bases). This CDR3 contains 15 residues. Germline V lookup: CDR1 SQVTM, CDR2 ANQGSEA. Trimming took off 3 bases at V and 0 bases at J, with 15 bases between the two ends. CDR3 loop: CSVESMTGHSYEQYF. The CDR3 DNA sequence: TGCAGCGTTGAGAGTATGACAGGTCACTCCTACGAGCAGTACTTC.

This clonotype was counted many times. The chain recombines TRBV28 with TRBJ1-5; D might be TRBD1 (6 bases). CDR1 and CDR2 from the germline V gene are MDHEN and SYDVKM. CDR3 size: 12 residues. Deletions cut 8 bases from V and 7 bases from J, with 12 bases between. The CDR3 loop reads CASLTGTQPQHF. CDR3 nucleotide sequence: TGTGCCAGCCTTACAGGGACACAGCCCCAGCATTTT. Full variable domain (missing parts from reference TRBV28 and TRBJ1-5): DVKVTQSSRYLVKRTGEKVFLECVQDMDHENMFWYRQDPGLGLRLIYFSYDVKMKEKGDIPEGYSVSREKKERFSLILESASTNQTSMYLCASLTGTQPQHFGDGTRLSIL.

This clonotype was seen repeatedly, ten times or more. The gene calls are TRBV6-2 or TRBV6-3 and TRBJ2-3; 7 bases map to TRBD2. Germline CDR1 reads MNHEY; CDR2 reads SVGEGT. The J segment lost 3 bases and the V segment lost 0 bases, leaving 0 bases of the junction unmatched. This CDR3 spans 14 amino acids. Here the CDR3 DNA reads TGTGCCAGCAGTTACTCCGGGAGGACAGATACGCAGTATTTT. Amino acid sequence: CASSYSGRTDTQYF.

The rearrangement links TRBV5-1 to TRBJ1-5; TRBD1 matches 11 bases. Germline CDR1 reads SGHRS; CDR2 reads YFSETQ. This CDR3 spans 18 amino acids. Trimming took 0 bases from V and 5 from J; bases not matched to a gene: 10. CDR3 sequence: CASSLEDAQDRGHQPQHF. Here the CDR3 DNA reads TGCGCCAGCAGCTTGGAAGATGCTCAGGACAGGGGGCATCAGCCCCAGCATTTT. Full variable domain (rest looked up from reference TRBV5-1 and TRBJ1-5): KAGVTQTPRYLIKTRGQQVTLSCSPISGHRSVSWYQQTPGQGLQFLFEYFSETQRNKGNFPGRFSGRQFSNSRSEMNVSTLELGDSALYLCASSLEDAQDRGHQPQHFGDGTRLSIL.

The V and J genes are TRBV29-1 and TRBJ1-6; no firm D call. V lost 2 bases and J 10 bases, leaving 12 bases between the germline ends. CDR1 and CDR2 from the germline V gene are SQVTM and ANQGSEA. This CDR3 is 13 amino acids long. CDR3: CSVETESGSPLHF. DNA for the CDR3: TGCAGCGTTGAAACAGAGAGCGGCTCACCCCTCCACTTT.

This clonotype was recorded many times. The chain couples TRBV28 to TRBJ1-2; D is undetermined. Germline lookup yields CDR1 MDHEN and CDR2 SYDVKM. Between the trimmed V and J ends, which lost 4 bases and 8 bases, there was a span of 8 bases. This CDR3 is built from 11 residues. The CDR3 nucleotides read TGTGCCAGCAGTTATAGGGAAGGCTACACCTTC. This sequence encodes CASSYREGYTF.

This clonotype has at least ten counts. The chain is built from TRBV6-1 and TRBJ1-5; tentative D call: TRBD1 (6 bases). CDR1 is MNHNS and CDR2 is SASEGT in the germline V gene. The CDR3 is 18 amino acids. The V end lost 4 bases, the J end lost 0 bases, and 19 bases lay between the germline ends. The CDR3 DNA follows: TGTGCCAGCAGTGGGGGACGCTTAGGGGGTTATAGCAATCAGCCCCAGCATTTT. It is translated as CASSGGRLGGYSNQPQHF.

This clonotype occurred many times. V usage is TRBV18 and J usage is TRBJ2-7; 9 positions match TRBD1. Trimming took 2 bases from V and 5 from J; bases not matched to a gene: 7. The germline V gene encodes CDR1 KGHSH and CDR2 LQKENI. CDR3 length: 15 residues. Here the CDR3 reads CASSPRGQGSHEQYF. Written as DNA, the CDR3 is TGTGCCAGCTCACCAAGAGGACAGGGGTCCCACGAGCAGTACTTC.

Ten or more counts support this clonotype. The chain has TRBV6-5 and TRBJ2-7, with TRBD1 matching over 9 bases. The CDR3 totals 16 residues. CDR1 is MNHEY, CDR2 SVGAGI, per germline. J lost 5 bases, V lost 0 bases, and 8 bases had no gene match. This CDR3 is CASSYSQGQGVDEQYF. DNA for the CDR3: TGTGCCAGCAGTTACTCCCAGGGACAGGGAGTCGACGAGCAGTACTTC.

At least ten counts were recorded for this clonotype. This rearrangement joins TRBV9 to TRBJ1-1; D may be TRBD1 (6 bases). The CDR3 contains 16 residues. From germline, CDR1 is SGDLS and CDR2 YYNGEE. V was cut by 4 bases and J by 0 bases, with 16 bases left in between. CDR3 in DNA: TGTGCCAGCAGCCCAGGGGTCGCAAACATGAACACTGAAGCTTTCTTT. It codes for CASSPGVANMNTEAFF.

This clonotype was detected only a few times. This rearrangement joins TRBV5-1 to TRBJ2-1; D is ambiguous. CDR3 length equals 15 residues. Germline lookup yields CDR1 SGHRS and CDR2 YFSETQ. Between the trimmed V and J ends, which lost 4 bases and 4 bases, there was a span of 15 bases. The CDR3: CASSPGGTEYNEQFF. The CDR3 DNA is TGCGCCAGCAGCCCCGGCGGCACAGAGTACAATGAGCAGTTCTTC.

This clonotype was picked up many times. This rearrangement joins TRBV6-2 or TRBV6-3 to TRBJ2-7; a possible D gene is TRBD2 (6 bases). From germline, CDR1 is MNHEY and CDR2 SVGEGT. V gave up 0 bases and J gave up 5 bases, with 11 bases separating them. This CDR3 comprises 14 residues. The CDR3 nucleotides read TGTGCCAGCAGTTACTCAGCGGGCGGGAACGAGCAGTACTTC. It codes for CASSYSAGGNEQYF.

This clonotype was picked up a small number of times. The V call is TRBV20-1, the J call TRBJ2-2; 7 bases agree with TRBD2. The junction had 13 bases not matched to a gene; V was cut back by 1 base and J by 2 bases. CDR1 and CDR2 (germline): DFQATT, SNEGSKA (reference sequence). The CDR3 totals 18 residues. The CDR3 protein is CSARGERSGRKNTGELFF. The CDR3 nucleotides read TGCAGTGCTAGAGGGGAACGTAGCGGGCGGAAAAACACCGGGGAGCTGTTTTTT.

This chain uses TRBV19 with TRBJ2-1; 7 bases are a match to TRBD1. The CDR3 loop spans 16 amino acids. V lost 0 bases and J lost 7; bases outside the gene matches: 9. Germline CDR1 reads LNHDA; CDR2 reads SQIVND (reference sequence). The CDR3 reads CASSIDGTGAWNEQFF. Here the CDR3 DNA reads TGTGCCAGTAGTATAGATGGAACAGGGGCTTGGAATGAGCAGTTCTTC. Supplemented by reference TRBV19 and TRBJ2-1, the full variable domain reads DGGITQSPKYLFRKEGQNVTLSCEQNLNHDAMYWYRQDPGQGLRLIYYSQIVNDFQKGDIAEGYSVSREKKESFPLTVTSAQKNPTAFYLCASSIDGTGAWNEQFFGPGTRLTVL.

The gene calls are TRBV19 and TRBJ1-1; D call uncertain. V lost 3 bases to trimming and J lost 6 bases, with 20 bases between them. Looked up from germline, CDR1 is LNHDA and CDR2 is SQIVND (reference sequence). The length of the CDR3 is 16 residues. The chain's CDR3 is CASSINAEGFGAEAFF. CDR3 nucleotides: TGTGCCAGTAGTATTAACGCTGAGGGCTTCGGCGCTGAAGCTTTCTTT.

Concerning this clonotype itself: A much bigger clone sits one base away, suggesting this may be a read error. This chain connects TRBV11-1 to TRBJ2-1; maybe TRBD2 (7 bases). CDR1 and CDR2 from the germline V gene are SGHAT and FQDESV (reference sequence). This CDR3 is built from 15 residues. This chain's CDR3 is CASSTGRGERNEQLF. Written as DNA, the CDR3 is TGTGCCAGCTCCACAGGGAGGGGAGAGAGGAATGAGCAGCTCTTC.

V gene TRBV5-6 combines with J gene TRBJ2-5; 7 nucleotides match TRBD1. V trimming: 5 bases; J trimming: 2 bases; junction bases outside the gene matches: 3. From germline, CDR1 is SGHDT and CDR2 YYEEEE. The length of the CDR3 is 13 residues. CDR3 sequence (DNA): TGTGCCAGCAGACGGGGACAGCAAGAGACCCAGTACTTC. It yields the protein CASRRGQQETQYF. The entire variable domain, with the rest obtained from reference TRBV5-6 and TRBJ2-5, is as follows: DAGVTQSPTHLIKTRGQQVTLRCSPKSGHDTVSWYQQALGQGPQFIFQYYEEEERQRGNFPDRFSGHQFPNYSSELNVNALLLGDSALYLCASRRGQQETQYFGPGTRLLVL.

This clonotype was observed a few times. The rearrangement joins TRBV29-1 to TRBJ2-5; no definite D call. This CDR3 is 10 amino acids long. The germline V gene encodes CDR1 SQVTM and CDR2 ANQGSEA. Trimming removed 6 bases at V and 5 bases at J, with 7 bases between. The CDR3 sequence is CSVIQETQYF. The CDR3 region has the DNA TGCAGCGTCATACAGGAGACCCAGTACTTC. Drawing the rest from reference TRBV29-1 and TRBJ2-5, the complete variable domain is SAVISQKPSRDICQRGTSLTIQCQVDSQVTMMFWYRQQPGQSLTLIATANQGSEATYESGFVIDKFPISRPNLTFSTLTVSNMSPEDSSIYLCSVIQETQYFGPGTRLLVL.

To note about this clonotype: A much larger clone differs from this one at a single base, so this may be a read error. The chain uses TRBV28 and TRBJ2-6; 7 bases agree with TRBD1. Germline V gives CDR1 MDHEN, CDR2 SYDVKM. CDR3 length: 19 amino acids. V gave up 8 bases and J gave up 0 bases; unmatched junction bases: 16. The CDR3 region has the DNA TGTGCCAGCGCGATAACCATGACAGGGTATCGCTCTGGGGCCAACGTCCTGACTTTC. Its translation is CASAITMTGYRSGANVLTF.

At least ten counts were recorded for this clonotype. The rearrangement uses TRBV15 and TRBJ2-1, with D unresolved. The CDR3 has 14 amino acids. Germline assignment: CDR1 LNHNV and CDR2 YYDKDF (reference sequence). The V gene lost 5 bases and the J gene lost 4 bases, with 12 bases spanning the gap. In DNA, the CDR3 is TGTGCCACCAGCTTAGGAATTCCATACAATGAGCAGTTCTTC. Protein: CATSLGIPYNEQFF.